This T cell receptor beta chain was recovered during a study of T cells in Graves' hyperthyroidism and ophthalmopathy. This clonotype was found a few times. The definition of stable Graves' hyperthyroidism was no ophthalmopathy progression within 18 months. Any patient presenting with uncontrolled infection, other autoimmune disease, pregnancy or lactation was left out. What was amplified from RNA transcripts were TCR beta CDR3 regions. The HTBI set primed first-round TCR CDR3 RT-PCR. MiXCR, applied by TCRdb to the multiplex PCR reads, yields one record per CDR3 protein. The table has hundreds of thousands of distinct CDR3 sequences, about 45% seen once. V lost 6 bases and J lost 1; bases outside the gene matches: 6. The CDR3 is 14 residues long. The germline gives CDR1 DFQATT, CDR2 SNEGSKA (reference sequence).

The chain uses TRBV20-1 and TRBJ1-5, with 7 positions matching TRBD1. The TCR sequence derives from a young woman with Graves' hyperthyroidism. The sequenced sample was peripheral blood or thyroid tissue (not recorded which). The CDR3 DNA reads as TGCAGTGCCACACAGGGGACAAGCAATCAGCCCCAGCATTTT. This gives the protein CSATQGTSNQPQHF.